This TCR beta chain originates from a study of blood T cells in healthy people across ages. Notes on the study in general: Expanded clonotype changes were possibly confounded by unknown donor CMV status.

At least ten counts were recorded for this clonotype. As yet, its antigen is unknown. Trimming shortened V by 8 bases and J by 0 bases, and 8 bases separated the two germline ends. The CDR3 loop spans 13 amino acids. From germline, CDR1 is MNHEY and CDR2 SVGEGT. Primed by a sample-barcoded 5' primer and a J-beta primer mix, a second PCR proceeded for roughly 7 to 12 cycles. Each of the cDNA molecules was tagged by a template-switch adaptor with 12 random nucleotides. TCRdb re-called the 5' RACE reads with MiXCR, one entry per CDR3 protein. Of 600,000 to 800,000 distinct CDR3 sequences in the sample, approximately 21% are singletons; the top ten hold about 3.6%. All donors came from Russia, were Caucasian and healthy, and spanned ages about 6 to 100. Every donor contributed roughly 10 milliliters of peripheral blood by blood draw.

This sequence was found in a man between 65 and 85 years old in good health. This rearrangement joins TRBV6-2 or TRBV6-3 to TRBJ2-1, with D unclear. The sample was blood. This CDR3 is CASAGDSYNEQFF. CDR3 sequence (DNA): TGTGCCAGCGCCGGCGACTCCTACAATGAGCAGTTCTTC.